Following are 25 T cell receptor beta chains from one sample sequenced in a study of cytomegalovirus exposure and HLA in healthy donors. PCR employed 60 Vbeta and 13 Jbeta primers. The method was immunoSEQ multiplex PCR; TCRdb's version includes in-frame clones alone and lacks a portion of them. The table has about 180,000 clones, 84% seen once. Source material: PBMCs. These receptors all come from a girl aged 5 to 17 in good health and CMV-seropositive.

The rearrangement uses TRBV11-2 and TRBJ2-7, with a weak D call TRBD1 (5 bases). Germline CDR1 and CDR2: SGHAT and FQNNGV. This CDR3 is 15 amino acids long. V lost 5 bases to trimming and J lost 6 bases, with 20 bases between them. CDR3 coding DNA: TGTGCCAGCAGCGGGCGTAAGGGGCGCCCCGTCGAGCAGTACTTC. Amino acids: CASSGRKGRPVEQYF.

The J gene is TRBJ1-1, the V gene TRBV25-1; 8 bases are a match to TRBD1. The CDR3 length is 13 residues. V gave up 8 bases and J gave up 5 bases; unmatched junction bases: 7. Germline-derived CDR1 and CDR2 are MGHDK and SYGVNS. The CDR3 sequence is CASVDRGSTEAFF. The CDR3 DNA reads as TGTGCCAGCGTCGACAGGGGTTCGACTGAAGCTTTCTTT.

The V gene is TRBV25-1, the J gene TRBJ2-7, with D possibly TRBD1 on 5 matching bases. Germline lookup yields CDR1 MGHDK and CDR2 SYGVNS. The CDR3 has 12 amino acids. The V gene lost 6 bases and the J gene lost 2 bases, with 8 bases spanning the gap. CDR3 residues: CASSDRAYEQYF. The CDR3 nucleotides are TGTGCCAGCAGCGACAGAGCCTACGAGCAGTACTTC.

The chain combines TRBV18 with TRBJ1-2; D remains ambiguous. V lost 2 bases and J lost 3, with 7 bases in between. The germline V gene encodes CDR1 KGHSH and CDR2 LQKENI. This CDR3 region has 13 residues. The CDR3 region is CASSPDTHYGYTF. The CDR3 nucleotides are TGTGCCAGCTCACCAGACACGCACTATGGCTACACCTTC.

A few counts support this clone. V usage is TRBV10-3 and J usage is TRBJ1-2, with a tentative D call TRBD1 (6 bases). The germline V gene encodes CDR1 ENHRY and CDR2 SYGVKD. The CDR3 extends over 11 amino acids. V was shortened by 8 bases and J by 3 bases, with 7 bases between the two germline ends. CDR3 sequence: CAIRQDYGYTF. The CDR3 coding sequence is TGTGCCATCCGACAGGACTATGGCTACACCTTC.

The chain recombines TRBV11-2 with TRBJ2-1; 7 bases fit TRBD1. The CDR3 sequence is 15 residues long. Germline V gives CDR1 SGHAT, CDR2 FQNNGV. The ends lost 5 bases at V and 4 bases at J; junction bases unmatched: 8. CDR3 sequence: CASSTYRGPYNEQFF. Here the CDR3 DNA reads TGTGCCAGCAGCACGTACAGGGGCCCTTACAATGAGCAGTTCTTC.

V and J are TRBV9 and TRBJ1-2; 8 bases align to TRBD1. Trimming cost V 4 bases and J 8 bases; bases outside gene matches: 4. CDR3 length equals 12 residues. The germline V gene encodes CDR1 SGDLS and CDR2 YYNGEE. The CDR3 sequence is CASSRTGSGYTF. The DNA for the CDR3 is TGTGCCAGCAGCCGGACAGGGAGCGGCTACACCTTC.

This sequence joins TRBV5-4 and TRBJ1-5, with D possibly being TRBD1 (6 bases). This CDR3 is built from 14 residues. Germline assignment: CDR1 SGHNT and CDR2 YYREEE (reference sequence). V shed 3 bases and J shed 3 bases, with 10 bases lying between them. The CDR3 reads CASSSGQSNQPQHF. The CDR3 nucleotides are TGTGCCAGCAGCTCCGGACAGTCCAATCAGCCCCAGCATTTT.

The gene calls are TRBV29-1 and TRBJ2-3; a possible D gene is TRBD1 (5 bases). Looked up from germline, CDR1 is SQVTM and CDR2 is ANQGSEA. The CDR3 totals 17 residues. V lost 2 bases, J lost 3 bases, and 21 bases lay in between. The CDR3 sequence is CSVEINTPRVGTDTQYF. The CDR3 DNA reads TGCAGCGTTGAAATCAACACTCCCAGGGTTGGGACAGATACGCAGTATTTT.

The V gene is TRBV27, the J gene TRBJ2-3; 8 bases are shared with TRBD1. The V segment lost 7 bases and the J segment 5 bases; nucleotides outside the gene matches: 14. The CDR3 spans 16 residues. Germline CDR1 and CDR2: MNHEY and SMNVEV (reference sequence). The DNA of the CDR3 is TGTGCCAGCACACCCTCAGGGGCAGGGGGCAGAGATACGCAGTATTTT. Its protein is CASTPSGAGGRDTQYF.

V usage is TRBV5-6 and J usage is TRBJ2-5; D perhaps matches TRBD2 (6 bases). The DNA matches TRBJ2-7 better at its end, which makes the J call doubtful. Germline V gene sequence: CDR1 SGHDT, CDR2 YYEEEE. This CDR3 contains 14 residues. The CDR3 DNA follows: TGTGCCAGCAGCTACCCCGGGAGCGCCTACGAGCAGTACTTC. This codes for CASSYPGSAYEQYF.

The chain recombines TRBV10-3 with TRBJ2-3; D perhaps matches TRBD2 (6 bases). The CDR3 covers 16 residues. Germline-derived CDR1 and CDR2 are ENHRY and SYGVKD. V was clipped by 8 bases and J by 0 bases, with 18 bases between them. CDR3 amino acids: CAIGEAGISSTDTQYF. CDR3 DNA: TGTGCCATCGGGGAGGCGGGCATCTCTAGCACAGATACGCAGTATTTT.

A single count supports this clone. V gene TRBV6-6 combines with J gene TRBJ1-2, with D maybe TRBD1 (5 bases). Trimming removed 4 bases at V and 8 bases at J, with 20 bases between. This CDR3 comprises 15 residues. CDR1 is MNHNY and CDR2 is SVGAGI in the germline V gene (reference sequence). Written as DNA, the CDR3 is TGTGCCAGCAGTTGGGAAGGGGAAGGTTTCGGAGGCTACACCTTC. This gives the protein CASSWEGEGFGGYTF.

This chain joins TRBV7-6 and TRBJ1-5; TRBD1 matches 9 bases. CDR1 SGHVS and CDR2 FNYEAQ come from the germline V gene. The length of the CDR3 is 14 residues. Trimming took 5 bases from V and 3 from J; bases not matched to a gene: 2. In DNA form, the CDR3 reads TGTGCCAGCAGCCGGGACAGGGCCAATCAGCCCCAGCATTTT. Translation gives CASSRDRANQPQHF.

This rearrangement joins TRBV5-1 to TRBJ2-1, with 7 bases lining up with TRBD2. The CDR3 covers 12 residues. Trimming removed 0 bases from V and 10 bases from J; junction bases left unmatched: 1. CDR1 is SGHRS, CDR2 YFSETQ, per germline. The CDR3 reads CASSLGEGEQFF. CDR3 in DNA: TGCGCCAGCAGCTTGGGGGAGGGAGAGCAGTTCTTC.

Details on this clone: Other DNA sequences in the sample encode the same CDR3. The CDR3 DNA reads TGTGCCAGCAGCGTAGGCACAGCCTCTGGAAACACCATATATTTT. It is translated as CASSVGTASGNTIYF. The chain is built from TRBV9 and TRBJ1-3, with unresolved D. The CDR3 has 15 amino acids. V gave up 0 bases and J gave up 0 bases, with 7 bases separating them. Germline CDR1 is SGDLS and CDR2 is YYNGEE.

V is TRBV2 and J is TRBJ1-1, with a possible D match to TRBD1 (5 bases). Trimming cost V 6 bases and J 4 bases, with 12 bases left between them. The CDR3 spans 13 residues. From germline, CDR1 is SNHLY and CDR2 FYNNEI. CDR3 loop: CASSGQGGTEAFF. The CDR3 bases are TGTGCCAGCAGCGGGCAGGGCGGCACTGAAGCTTTCTTT.

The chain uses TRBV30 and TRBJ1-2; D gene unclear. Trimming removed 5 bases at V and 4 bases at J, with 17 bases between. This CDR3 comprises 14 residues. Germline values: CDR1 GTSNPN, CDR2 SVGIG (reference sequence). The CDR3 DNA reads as TGTGCCTGGCAGGCGGGAGTTAATAGCTATGGCTACACCTTC. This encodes CAWQAGVNSYGYTF.

CDR3 sequence reads: CASSVGRQESIQYF. For the CDR3, the DNA is TGTGCCAGCAGCGTAGGTAGACAGGAATCCATTCAGTACTTC. The chain is built from TRBV9 and TRBJ2-4; D is perhaps TRBD1 (6 bases). Germline V gives CDR1 SGDLS, CDR2 YYNGEE. Trimming removed 0 bases at V and 9 bases at J, with 13 bases between. CDR3 size: 14 residues.

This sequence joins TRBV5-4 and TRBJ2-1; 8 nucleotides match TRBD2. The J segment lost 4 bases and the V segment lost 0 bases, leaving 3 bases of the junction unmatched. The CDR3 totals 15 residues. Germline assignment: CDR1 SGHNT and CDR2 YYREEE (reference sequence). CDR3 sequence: CASSLERGGYNEQFF. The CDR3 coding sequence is TGTGCCAGCAGCTTGGAACGGGGGGGGTACAATGAGCAGTTCTTC. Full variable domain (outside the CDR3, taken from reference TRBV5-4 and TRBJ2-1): ETGVTQSPTHLIKTRGQQVTLRCSSQSGHNTVSWYQQALGQGPQFIFQYYREEENGRGNFPPRFSGLQFPNYSSELNVNALELDDSALYLCASSLERGGYNEQFFGPGTRLTVL.

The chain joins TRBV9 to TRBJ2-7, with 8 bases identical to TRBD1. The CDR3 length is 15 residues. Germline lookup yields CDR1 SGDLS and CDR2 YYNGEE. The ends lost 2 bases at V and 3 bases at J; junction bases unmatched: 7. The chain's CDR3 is CASSVGTGFNYEQYF. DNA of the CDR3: TGTGCCAGCAGCGTCGGGACAGGTTTTAACTACGAGCAGTACTTC.

The CDR3: CASSPWSKPEKLFF. CDR3 bases: TGTGCCAGCAGCCCTTGGAGCAAGCCCGAAAAACTGTTTTTT. The J gene is TRBJ1-4, the V gene TRBV14; no reliable D call. The CDR3 contains 14 residues. V was pared by 4 bases and J by 8 bases, with 14 bases between. Germline CDR1 SGHDN, CDR2 FVKESK.

The CDR3 DNA reads TGTGCCAGCAGTGAATATTTGACAGGGGGCTCTGGCTACACCTTC. Protein product: CASSEYLTGGSGYTF. The J gene is TRBJ1-2, the V gene TRBV6-1; TRBD1 aligns across 10 bases. The CDR3 length is 15 residues. Trimming took 2 bases from V and 7 from J; bases not matched to a gene: 7. CDR1 MNHNS and CDR2 SASEGT come from the germline V gene.

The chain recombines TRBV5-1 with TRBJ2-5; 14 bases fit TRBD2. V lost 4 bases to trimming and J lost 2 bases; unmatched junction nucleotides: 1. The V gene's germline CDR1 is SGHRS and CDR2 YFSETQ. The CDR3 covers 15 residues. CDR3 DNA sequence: TGCGCCAGCAGCGGACTAGCGGGGGGTCAAGAGACCCAGTACTTC. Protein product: CASSGLAGGQETQYF.

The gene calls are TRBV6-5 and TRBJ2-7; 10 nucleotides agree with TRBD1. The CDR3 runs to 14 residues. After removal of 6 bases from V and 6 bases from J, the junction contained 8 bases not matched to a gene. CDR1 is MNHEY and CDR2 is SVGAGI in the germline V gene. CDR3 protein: CASSSGTGVREQYF. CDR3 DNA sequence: TGTGCCAGCAGCTCCGGGACAGGGGTCCGCGAGCAGTACTTC.